This T cell receptor (beta chain) emerged from a study of T-cell reconstitution after alpha-beta-depleted transplantation in children listed by TCRdb under 2016. About the full investigation: T-cell immune reconstitution after TCRalphabeta/CD19-depleted allogeneic hematopoietic cell transplantation in children was quantitatively tracked in the study by means of TCR repertoire profiling.

Library method: PCR. Sequencing was performed on an Illumina HiSeq 2500. Molecular barcoding was employed in the preparation of TCR libraries, with unique molecular identifiers being used to normalize TCRbeta repertoire quantification. In TCRdb, the public reads were trimmed at Q25 with fastp and aligned with MiXCR, with productive beta chains retained. Rows with a matching CDR3 protein are joined into one entry that keeps the most common DNA and genes. This sample gives some 500,000 distinct CDR3 sequences in total; around 20% of them show up just once. Roughly 3.3% of the sample belongs to the ten largest clones. CDR1 and CDR2 are read off the germline V gene as SGHDT and YYEEEE. V drops 7 bases and J drops 0 bases, leaving 9 bases in between. The CDR3 runs 13 amino acids, cysteine and phenylalanine included. Only the CDR3 portion is preserved as DNA: 39 bases, with reading frame beginning at the first base.

In the case of this clonotype: Its target antigen remains unknown. Base quality data are lacking; no much larger clone is found one base away.

The sample here was PBMCs from the stem cell graft donor, taken from the stem cell graft. The rearrangement combines TRBV5-6 with TRBJ2-3; the D gene lacks a confident call. This clonotype was sampled from a human donor who donated a stem cell graft to a child with acute lymphoblastic leukemia. The sequenced DNA: TGTGCCAGCGTCGCCAGTAGCACAGATACGCAGTATTTT. It encodes CASVASSTDTQYF. The entire variable domain, with the stretches around the CDR3 drawn from the reference TRBV5-6 and TRBJ2-3 proteins, is DAGVTQSPTHLIKTRGQQVTLRCSPKSGHDTVSWYQQALGQGPQFIFQYYEEEERQRGNFPDRFSGHQFPNYSSELNVNALLLGDSALYLCASVASSTDTQYFGPGTRLTVL.